This T cell receptor (beta chain) emerged from a study of shared clonotypes between healthy human individuals. Regarding the study as a whole: The four-donor shared clonotypes exceeded non-shared clonotypes in generation probability, with non-shared ones scoring lower.

Germline V gene data show CDR1 as SGHRS and CDR2 as YFSETQ. The V and J ends lost 0 bases and 7 bases respectively, with 11 bases between them. CDR3 size: 14 residues. With respect to this clone: What it recognizes is unknown.

Generated by immunoSEQ multiplex PCR, the TCRdb table keeps only in-frame clones and is missing some. Among about 1 million clones listed, around 74% were seen once. The TCR comes from a man aged 18-30 years in good health. The rearrangement joins TRBV5-1 to TRBJ1-3; tentative D call: TRBD1 (5 bases). The sample taken for sequencing was memory CD4+ T cells sorted from blood. Regarding subset: CD45RA-negative fraction. The CDR3 loop reads CASSLEGRGNTIYF. CDR3 coding DNA: TGCGCCAGCAGCTTGGAGGGCCGGGGGAACACCATATATTTT.